This T cell receptor beta chain came from a study of blood T cell repertoires in COVID-19. Original analysis: Reference gene primer amplification yielded estimated nucleated cell counts. The repertoire was sequenced with immunoSEQ multiplex PCR; TCRdb's copy has only in-frame clones and lacks some. The V and J calls and clone size were taken over from that table, and D and trimming were inferred from the DNA. The sample includes more than 95,000 clones, 82% of them seen just once. V was pared by 4 bases and J by 7 bases, with 14 bases of the junction left unmatched. This CDR3 has 17 residues. Germline V gives CDR1 SGHNT, CDR2 YYREEE (reference sequence).

This TCR derives from a man older than 75 with acute or convalescent COVID-19. The sequenced sample was peripheral blood. This chain joins TRBV5-4 and TRBJ2-2; 9 bases align to TRBD2. In nucleotides, the CDR3 is TGTGCCAGCAGCAATGCGGCGCGGGAGGGCCAGAACGGGGAGCTGTTTTTT. This codes for CASSNAAREGQNGELFF.